The 28 T cell receptor beta chains given below trace back to one sample, sequenced in a study of Graves' ophthalmopathy and Graves' hyperthyroidism. Amplified TCR beta CDR3 regions were obtained using RNA transcripts as template. An initial RT-PCR round employing HTBI primers preceded a second-round multiplex PCR. TCRdb analysed the multiplex PCR reads with MiXCR anew, one entry per CDR3 protein. In the table there are a few hundred thousand distinct CDR3 sequences, about 21% of which are singletons. The sample was peripheral blood. Receptors originate from a woman aged 18-29 years with stable Graves' hyperthyroidism.

In its sample, this clonotype was seen many times. The chain links TRBV7-2 to TRBJ1-2; TRBD1 might be the D (5 bases). The CDR3 totals 15 residues. CDR1 is SGHTA, CDR2 FQGNSA, per germline. V was shortened by 0 bases and J by 10 bases, with 18 bases between the two germline ends. CDR3 loop: CASSLASGLKSAYTF. CDR3 nucleotide sequence: TGTGCCAGCAGCTTAGCTTCAGGGTTGAAGAGTGCCTACACCTTC.

The table lists this clonotype with many counts. This chain links TRBV11-2 with TRBJ2-7, with unresolved D. Germline V lookup: CDR1 SGHAT, CDR2 FQNNGV. The CDR3 extends over 15 amino acids. V was cut by 0 bases and J by 3 bases, with 12 bases left in between. CDR3 amino acids: CASSLEGVFRYEQYF. CDR3 bases: TGTGCCAGCAGCTTAGAAGGTGTCTTTCGCTACGAGCAGTACTTC. The full variable domain, completed using reference TRBV11-2 and TRBJ2-7, is EAGVAQSPRYKIIEKRQSVAFWCNPISGHATLYWYQQILGQGPKLLIQFQNNGVVDDSQLPKDRFSAERLKGVDSTLKIQPAKLEDSAVYLCASSLEGVFRYEQYFGPGTRLTVT.

This clonotype was detected ten times or more. This chain links TRBV12-3 or TRBV12-4 with TRBJ2-7; 13 bases are shared with TRBD2. V gave up 5 bases and J gave up 0 bases; unmatched junction bases: 10. This CDR3 contains 18 residues. The CDR3 DNA reads TGTGCCAGCAGTAAGAAGGGACTAGCGGGATCAAGCTCCTACGAGCAGTACTTC. Translating it yields CASSKKGLAGSSSYEQYF.

This clonotype was counted many times. This chain uses TRBV7-8 with TRBJ1-6, with D maybe TRBD1 (6 bases). The V gene's germline CDR1 is SGHVS and CDR2 FQNEAQ. Between the trimmed V and J ends, which lost 7 bases and 7 bases, there was a span of 20 bases. The CDR3 loop spans 16 amino acids. DNA for the CDR3: TGTGCCAGCACCGGAATAGGACAGAGGGGGAATTCACCCCTCCACTTT. It codes for CASTGIGQRGNSPLHF.

At least ten counts were recorded for this clonotype. J is TRBJ2-2 and V is TRBV4-1; no clear D. CDR3 length equals 13 residues. V lost 1 base and J 7 bases, leaving 7 bases between the germline ends. The germline V gene has CDR1 MGHRA and CDR2 YSYEKL. Written as DNA, the CDR3 is TGCGCCAGCAGCCAAGGGACCTACGGGGAGCTGTTTTTT. The encoded protein is CASSQGTYGELFF.

This chain connects TRBV12-3 or TRBV12-4 to TRBJ2-7; D may be TRBD2 (6 bases). V was pared by 2 bases and J by 6 bases, with 14 bases between. There are 14 residues in the CDR3. In DNA form, the CDR3 reads TGTGCCAGCAGTTTATCGGCGGGATGGGGCGAGCAGTACTTC. It specifies CASSLSAGWGEQYF.

This clonotype was observed at least ten times. Given a much more abundant clone one base away, this may be a read error. The V and J genes are TRBV4-2 and TRBJ1-1; D is undetermined. The CDR3 is 13 residues long. V was cut by 2 bases and J by 1 base, with 5 bases left in between. From germline, CDR1 is LGHNA and CDR2 YNFKEQ. The CDR3: CASSQPGNTEAFF. The CDR3 region has the DNA TGTGCCAGCAGCCAACCGGGGAACACTGAAGCTTTCTTT.

This clonotype was found many times. This sequence joins TRBV29-1 and TRBJ1-1; D is uncertain. The V gene lost 4 bases and the J gene lost 1 base, with 7 bases spanning the gap. This CDR3 contains 12 residues. Looked up from germline, CDR1 is SQVTM and CDR2 is ANQGSEA. CDR3 protein: CSVATKNTEAFF. The CDR3 DNA reads as TGCAGCGTTGCCACAAAGAACACTGAAGCTTTCTTT.

This clonotype was counted only a few times. V usage is TRBV12-3 or TRBV12-4 and J usage is TRBJ2-5; 7 nucleotides line up with TRBD1. V was clipped by 5 bases and J by 3 bases; unmatched bases: 3. There are 13 residues in the CDR3. The CDR3 coding sequence is TGTGCCAGCAGTCAAACAGGGGAAGAGACCCAGTACTTC. Translation: CASSQTGEETQYF.

In this sample, this clonotype turned up a few times. This chain connects TRBV20-1 to TRBJ1-2, with 7 nucleotides matching TRBD1. Germline V CDR1 and CDR2: DFQATT, SNEGSKA (reference sequence). This CDR3 region has 17 residues. The trim removed 4 bases at V and 4 bases at J, leaving 18 bases unmatched. CDR3 residues: CSATTRDSPNLVYGYTF. For the CDR3, the DNA is TGCAGTGCTACGACCCGGGACAGCCCTAACCTCGTCTATGGCTACACCTTC.

This clonotype has at least ten counts. The chain joins TRBV11-2 to TRBJ2-7; no firm D call. Germline lookup yields CDR1 SGHAT and CDR2 FQNNGV. CDR3 length: 15 residues. V was pared by 4 bases and J by 1 base, with 14 bases between. The chain's CDR3 is CASSSLLGRSYEQYF. The CDR3 bases are TGTGCCAGCAGCTCCCTTTTGGGCCGATCCTACGAGCAGTACTTC.

V and J are TRBV6-5 and TRBJ1-2; a weak D match, TRBD1 (6 bases). Germline CDR1 and CDR2: MNHEY and SVGAGI. The length of the CDR3 is 14 residues. The V gene lost 6 bases and the J gene lost 4 bases, with 15 bases spanning the gap. CDR3 sequence: CASSLNRDGYGYTF. In nucleotides, the CDR3 is TGTGCCAGCAGCTTAAACAGGGACGGCTATGGCTACACCTTC.

V and J are TRBV20-1 and TRBJ2-7, with 8 positions matching TRBD1. The CDR3 is made up of 13 amino acids. Looked up from germline, CDR1 is DFQATT and CDR2 is SNEGSKA (reference sequence). The junction had 3 bases not matched to a gene; V was cut back by 3 bases and J by 2 bases. The CDR3 DNA reads TGCAGTGCTAGGACAGGGGCCACCTACGAGCAGTACTTC. Translation gives CSARTGATYEQYF.

At least ten counts were recorded for this clonotype. The chain recombines TRBV30 with TRBJ1-2; no clear D gene. The V and J ends lost 4 bases and 1 base respectively, with 7 bases between them. The CDR3 spans 12 residues. Germline loops: CDR1 GTSNPN, CDR2 SVGIG (reference sequence). CDR3 DNA: TGTGCCTGGAATCTGCATAACTATGGCTACACCTTC. It is translated as CAWNLHNYGYTF.

Turning to this clonotype: A read error may be the cause here, since a much bigger clone is one base away. The final CDR3 position lacks the conserved phenylalanine or tryptophan, pointing to a likely read error. V and J are TRBV11-2 and TRBJ2-5; no clear D. Trimming took 3 bases from V and 1 from J, leaving 12 bases between them. Germline loops: CDR1 SGHAT, CDR2 FQNNGV. The CDR3 is 15 amino acids. This CDR3 is CASSFLDGFQETQYL. The DNA of the CDR3 is TGTGCCAGCAGCTTCTTGGACGGATTCCAAGAGACCCAGTACCTC.

This clonotype has at least ten counts. In DNA, the CDR3 is TGCGCCAGCAGCCAAGACCGGGGGCCGGATGGCTCTGGAAACACCATATATTTT. It translates to CASSQDRGPDGSGNTIYF. V gene TRBV4-1 combines with J gene TRBJ1-3; D may be TRBD1 (6 bases). Trimming took off 0 bases at V and 0 bases at J, with 15 bases between the two ends. This CDR3 has 18 amino acids. Germline V CDR1 and CDR2: MGHRA, YSYEKL.

This clonotype appeared many times. The chain is built from TRBV2 and TRBJ2-5; no clear D gene. Deletions cut 7 bases from V and 5 bases from J, with 14 bases between. The length of the CDR3 is 13 residues. Germline V gene data show CDR1 as SNHLY and CDR2 as FYNNEI. The CDR3 nucleotides read TGTGCCAGCAAGCTAGAGCAGGTTGAGACCCAGTACTTC. This gives the protein CASKLEQVETQYF.

In its sample, this clonotype was seen many times. V is TRBV29-1 and J is TRBJ2-7; D may be TRBD1 (6 bases). Germline V gene sequence: CDR1 SQVTM, CDR2 ANQGSEA. The CDR3 totals 14 residues. V lost 1 base and J 2 bases, leaving 12 bases between the germline ends. The DNA of the CDR3 is TGCAGCGTTGAAGTAACAGGGAAGCCCTACGAGCAGTACTTC. Translated, it gives CSVEVTGKPYEQYF.

This clonotype appeared many times. The chain links TRBV28 to TRBJ1-1, with D unresolved. CDR1 MDHEN and CDR2 SYDVKM come from the germline V gene. This CDR3 spans 18 amino acids. V was trimmed by 2 bases and J by 0 bases, leaving 19 bases between them. The CDR3 here is CASSLPLRVDSMNTEAFF. The DNA for the CDR3 is TGTGCCAGCAGTTTACCCCTCCGGGTAGACTCCATGAACACTGAAGCTTTCTTT.

There are many counts of this clonotype. This chain links TRBV12-3 or TRBV12-4 with TRBJ2-5; 7 bases map to TRBD2. CDR3 length: 17 amino acids. V shed 5 bases, J shed 3 bases, and the junction held 15 bases outside the gene matches. The CDR3 here is CASSPRRGERGKETQYF. CDR3 in DNA: TGTGCCAGCAGTCCTAGGCGTGGGGAGCGGGGTAAAGAGACCCAGTACTTC.

This clonotype has a count of ten or more. The junction does not match germline at one end; this may be a read error. This chain joins TRBV5-1 and TRBJ1-3; the match to TRBD1 covers 8 bases. The length of the CDR3 is 16 residues. Germline V CDR1 and CDR2: SGHRS, YFSETQ. The CDR3 spells CAGSLDRVTSGNTIYF. The CDR3 bases are TGCGCCGGCAGCTTGGACAGGGTGACCTCTGGAAACACCATATATTTT.

This clonotype was recorded a few times. CDR3 coding DNA: TGTGCCAGTAGTATGCAACCGGGACAGGGGTTCCAGCCCCAGCATTTT. Translation: CASSMQPGQGFQPQHF. The rearrangement joins TRBV19 to TRBJ1-5, with 10 bases identical to TRBD1. This CDR3 comprises 16 residues. Germline loops: CDR1 LNHDA, CDR2 SQIVND (reference sequence). V lost 3 bases, J lost 7 bases, and 9 bases stayed unmatched. Complete variable domain (other parts from reference TRBV19 and TRBJ1-5): DGGITQSPKYLFRKEGQNVTLSCEQNLNHDAMYWYRQDPGQGLRLIYYSQIVNDFQKGDIAEGYSVSREKKESFPLTVTSAQKNPTAFYLCASSMQPGQGFQPQHFGDGTRLSIL.

Comments on this clonotype: The CDR3 carries no conserved terminal phenylalanine or tryptophan, so it likely arises from a read error. The J gene is TRBJ2-7, the V gene TRBV7-8; 7 positions agree with TRBD1. V lost 5 bases and J lost 2; bases outside the gene matches: 3. The CDR3 has 13 residues. Germline values: CDR1 SGHVS, CDR2 FQNEAQ. The CDR3 sequence is CASSVGQTYEQYS. The CDR3 region has the DNA TGTGCCAGCAGCGTGGGACAGACCTACGAGCAGTACTCC.

As for this clonotype: A much bigger clone sits one base away, suggesting this may be a read error. V and J are TRBV6-1 and TRBJ2-7; 7 bases are shared with TRBD2. With V trimmed by 8 bases and J by 7 bases, 11 bases remained unmatched. CDR1 and CDR2 from the germline V gene are MNHNS and SASEGT. The CDR3 is 13 amino acids. CDR3 bases: TGTGCCAGCTGCACGGGGGGATCGCAAGAGCAGTACTTC. Residues: CASCTGGSQEQYF.

The rearrangement links TRBV30 to TRBJ1-5, with 8 bases identical to TRBD1. The CDR3 runs to 13 residues. V lost 5 bases, J lost 2 bases, and 2 bases stayed unmatched. The germline gives CDR1 GTSNPN, CDR2 SVGIG (reference sequence). CDR3 residues: CAWGQGGNQPQHF. CDR3 DNA: TGTGCCTGGGGACAGGGCGGCAATCAGCCCCAGCATTTT.

This clonotype showed up just a few times. The rearrangement links TRBV30 to TRBJ2-2; D is perhaps TRBD1 or TRBD2 (5 bases each). The V gene's germline CDR1 is GTSNPN and CDR2 SVGIG (reference sequence). V was clipped by 6 bases and J by 3 bases, with 8 bases between them. There are 12 residues in the CDR3. The CDR3 spells CACREHTGELFF. The CDR3 DNA sequence: TGTGCCTGCAGGGAGCACACCGGGGAGCTGTTTTTT.

This clonotype was counted ten times or more. CDR3 sequence: CASSLGRGRGGELFF. CDR3 sequence (DNA): TGTGCCAGCAGTTTAGGCAGGGGACGGGGCGGGGAGCTGTTTTTT. This chain joins TRBV12-3 or TRBV12-4 and TRBJ2-2, with a possible D match to TRBD1 (6 bases). This CDR3 is built from 15 residues. Trimming pared 1 base from V and 7 bases from J, leaving 13 bases between.

Ten or more counts support this clonotype. The rearrangement joins TRBV7-8 to TRBJ1-1, with D unclear. The germline V gene has CDR1 SGHVS and CDR2 FQNEAQ. V lost 4 bases, J lost 3 bases, and 18 bases lay in between. The CDR3 is 16 residues long. The CDR3 coding sequence is TGTGCCAGCAGCTCCCGTGGTCGGGTGGAGTACACTGAAGCTTTCTTT. Its translation: CASSSRGRVEYTEAFF.